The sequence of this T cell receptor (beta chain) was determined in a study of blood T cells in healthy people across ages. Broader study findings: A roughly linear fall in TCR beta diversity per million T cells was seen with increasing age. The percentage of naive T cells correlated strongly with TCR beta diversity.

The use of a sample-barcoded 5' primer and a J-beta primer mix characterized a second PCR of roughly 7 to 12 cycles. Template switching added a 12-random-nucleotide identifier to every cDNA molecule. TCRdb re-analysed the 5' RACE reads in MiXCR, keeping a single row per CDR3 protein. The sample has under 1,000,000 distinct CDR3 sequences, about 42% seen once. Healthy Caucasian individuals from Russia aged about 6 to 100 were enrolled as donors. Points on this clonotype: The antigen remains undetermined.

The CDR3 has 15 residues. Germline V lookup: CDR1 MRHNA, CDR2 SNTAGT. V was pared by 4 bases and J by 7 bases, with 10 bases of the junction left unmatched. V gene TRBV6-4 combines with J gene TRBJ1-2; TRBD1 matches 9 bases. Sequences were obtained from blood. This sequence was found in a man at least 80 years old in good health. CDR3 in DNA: TGTGCCAGCAGTGCTACGACAGGGGGAACGTGTGGCTACACCTTC. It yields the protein CASSATTGGTCGYTF.